These 23 T cell receptor beta chains came from one sample sequenced in a study of molecular identifiers for immune sequencing clone quantification. Via MiXCR, TCRdb re-called the PCR reads, giving one row per CDR3 protein. The repertoire includes more than 300,000 distinct CDR3 sequences, about a fifth of them detected once, and 0.7% to 0.9% sits in the top ten. Input material: naive CD8+ T cells from blood, with Jurkat cell RNA spiked in. Described subset: FACS-sorted CD8+CD4-CCR7+CD45RA+ naive T cells. The receptors originated from a human donor in good health. Some libraries in this study had Jurkat cell RNA spiked in.

There are many counts of this clonotype. The gene calls are TRBV6-1 and TRBJ2-3; 7 bases align to TRBD1. This CDR3 has 15 amino acids. V trimming: 6 bases; J trimming: 3 bases; junction bases outside the gene matches: 9. Germline CDR1 and CDR2: MNHNS and SASEGT. The DNA of the CDR3 is TGTGCCAGCAGCCGACAGGGTCATTGGACAGATACGCAGTATTTT. Translated: CASSRQGHWTDTQYF.

This clonotype was counted a few times. The V call is TRBV5-6, the J call TRBJ1-2; 9 nucleotides align to TRBD1. This CDR3 is 17 amino acids long. Losses at the gene ends were 4 bases for V and 4 bases for J; bases not matched to a gene: 14. Germline V gene sequence: CDR1 SGHDT, CDR2 YYEEEE. The chain's CDR3 is CASSLTGTGGASYGYTF. CDR3 DNA: TGTGCCAGCAGCCTCACAGGAACAGGGGGCGCCTCCTATGGCTACACCTTC. Looking up the rest from reference TRBV5-6 and TRBJ1-2 gives the full variable domain: DAGVTQSPTHLIKTRGQQVTLRCSPKSGHDTVSWYQQALGQGPQFIFQYYEEEERQRGNFPDRFSGHQFPNYSSELNVNALLLGDSALYLCASSLTGTGGASYGYTFGSGTRLTVV.

This clonotype was observed a handful of times. This rearrangement joins TRBV12-3 or TRBV12-4 to TRBJ2-1, with 7 bases that match TRBD2. The junction had 14 bases not matched to a gene; V was cut back by 7 bases and J by 8 bases. The CDR3 totals 15 residues. The DNA for the CDR3 is TGTGCCAGCAAAGTTTCCCTGGCGGGAGTGGATGAGCAGTTCTTC. It encodes CASKVSLAGVDEQFF.

This clonotype was observed at least ten times. J is TRBJ2-2 and V is TRBV29-1, with D hard to call. Germline-derived CDR1 and CDR2 are SQVTM and ANQGSEA. The length of the CDR3 is 11 residues. Trimming removed 4 bases at V and 6 bases at J, with 6 bases between. In DNA, the CDR3 is TGCAGCGTTGTCGGATCCGGGGAGCTGTTTTTT. Its protein is CSVVGSGELFF.

V gene TRBV13 combines with J gene TRBJ2-7; 8 bases are shared with TRBD1. V shed 1 base and J 2 bases; nucleotides not matched to a gene: 7. The CDR3 consists of 16 residues. Germline V lookup: CDR1 PRHDT, CDR2 FYEKMQ (reference sequence). Written as DNA, the CDR3 is TGTGCCAGCAGCTTAGTGGGTACAGGGGGACCCTACGAGCAGTACTTC. Translation: CASSLVGTGGPYEQYF.

This clonotype was counted at least ten times. J is TRBJ1-2 and V is TRBV7-8, with D hard to call. Germline CDR1 SGHVS, CDR2 FQNEAQ. Trimming cost V 5 bases and J 8 bases, with 21 bases left between them. This CDR3 is 15 amino acids long. As DNA, the CDR3 is TGTGCCAGCAGCCCCCAAGACATGTTTTTGTTGGGCTACACCTTC. It yields the protein CASSPQDMFLLGYTF.

Note on this clonotype: This could be a read error, since a much larger clone is one nucleotide away. In this CDR3 the conserved last residue, phenylalanine or tryptophan, is missing, so a read error is likely. The V call is TRBV9, the J call TRBJ1-4; D call uncertain. Per germline, CDR1 SGDLS and CDR2 YYNGEE. The CDR3 spans 16 residues. V was clipped by 4 bases and J by 0 bases, with 13 bases between them. CDR3 sequence (DNA): TGTGCCAGCAGCTCCCTTGGTGGGGCAACTAATGAAAAACTGTTTTTA. Protein product: CASSSLGGATNEKLFL.

This clonotype was found once. Mismatch with germline at one junction end may stem from a read error. The J gene is TRBJ2-7, the V gene TRBV27, with D perhaps TRBD1 or TRBD2 (5 bases each). CDR1 and CDR2 from the germline V gene are MNHEY and SMNVEV (reference sequence). CDR3 length: 14 residues. The CDR3 DNA reads as TGTGCCAGCAGTTCGGGGCCCGGGCCCTACGAGCAGTGCTTC. It codes for CASSSGPGPYEQCF.

In its sample, this clonotype was seen a few times. This chain joins TRBV9 and TRBJ2-5; unclear D gene. CDR1 is SGDLS and CDR2 is YYNGEE in the germline V gene. Trimming pared 3 bases from V and 4 bases from J, leaving 7 bases between. The length of the CDR3 is 12 residues. DNA of the CDR3: TGTGCCAGCAGCGGGAGCGCAGAGACCCAGTACTTC. Protein product: CASSGSAETQYF.

The rearrangement uses TRBV10-3 and TRBJ2-7; the D is unclear. This CDR3 has 14 amino acids. Per the germline V gene, CDR1 is ENHRY and CDR2 is SYGVKD. V shed 3 bases and J shed 1 base, with 10 bases lying between them. Here the CDR3 DNA reads TGTGCCATCAGTGATCCGGAGCAGTCCTACGAGCAGTACTTC. This sequence encodes CAISDPEQSYEQYF.

Concerning this clonotype itself: It may be a read error: a sequence one base away is much more abundant. The chain couples TRBV27 to TRBJ2-7, with D maybe TRBD2 (7 bases). This CDR3 has 14 amino acids. Germline CDR1 is MNHEY and CDR2 is SMNVEV (reference sequence). The DNA of the CDR3 is TGTGCCAGCAGTTTAGCGGCGGGGGCCTACGAGCAGTGCTTC. The encoded protein is CASSLAAGAYEQCF.

The V call is TRBV4-1, the J call TRBJ2-7; 7 nucleotides match TRBD1. The germline gives CDR1 MGHRA, CDR2 YSYEKL. The CDR3 spans 12 residues. V shed 1 base and J 12 bases; nucleotides not matched to a gene: 6. The CDR3 DNA follows: TGCGCCAGCAGCCAAGGGACAGGCGGCCTGTACTTC. Residues: CASSQGTGGLYF.

V is TRBV9 and J is TRBJ1-1; no reliable D call. CDR1 SGDLS and CDR2 YYNGEE come from the germline V gene. The CDR3 runs to 15 residues. V lost 1 base to trimming and J lost 0 bases, with 10 bases between them. As DNA, the CDR3 is TGTGCCAGCAGCGTATACTCAGGCATGAACACTGAAGCTTTCTTT. As protein: CASSVYSGMNTEAFF.

The chain couples TRBV10-3 to TRBJ2-7, with a weak D call TRBD2 (7 bases). The CDR3 contains 12 residues. V dropped 3 bases and J dropped 9 bases, with 12 bases sitting between them. The V gene's germline CDR1 is ENHRY and CDR2 SYGVKD. The CDR3 bases are TGTGCCATCAGTGAAGGGGGGGCCGGGCAGTACTTC. Protein: CAISEGGAGQYF.

About this clonotype: This may stem from a read error, because a much larger clone lies one nucleotide away. The chain recombines TRBV6-6 with TRBJ1-2, with D possibly TRBD1 on 5 matching bases. Per the germline V gene, CDR1 is MNHNY and CDR2 is SVGAGI (reference sequence). The CDR3 has 14 amino acids. V lost 0 bases to trimming and J lost 8 bases, with 13 bases between them. In nucleotides, the CDR3 is TGTGCCAGCAGTTACTCTGAGGGGAATCAGGGCTACACCTTC. This encodes CASSYSEGNQGYTF.

This clonotype came up many times. This chain links TRBV7-9 with TRBJ1-1; D unclear. CDR1 is SEHNR and CDR2 is FQNEAQ in the germline V gene (reference sequence). The CDR3 runs 11 residues. The germline V and J ends were trimmed by 8 bases and 1 base, with 5 bases remaining between them. The CDR3 region has the DNA TGTGCCAGCGATCAGAACACTGAAGCTTTCTTT. As protein: CASDQNTEAFF.

Many counts were recorded for this clonotype. A read error may produce the germline difference seen at one junction end. This chain joins TRBV12-3 or TRBV12-4 and TRBJ2-5; 8 bases are shared with TRBD1. The CDR3 sequence is 16 residues long. CDR3 region: CASSVTGDRYPPQVNF. In DNA, the CDR3 is TGTGCCAGCAGTGTTACCGGGGACAGGTATCCCCCTCAGGTCAACTTC.

Regarding this clonotype: A much larger clone lies a single base off, so this may be a read error. The rearrangement uses TRBV28 and TRBJ2-2; TRBD1 aligns across 9 bases. The V gene's germline CDR1 is MDHEN and CDR2 SYDVKM. The CDR3 runs 14 residues. The CDR3 region is CACRDRETTGELFF. The CDR3 DNA is TGTGCCTGCAGGGACAGGGAGACCACCGGGGAGCTGTTTTTT.

This clonotype came up many times. The V and J genes are TRBV5-4 and TRBJ1-3, with TRBD1 as a possible D gene (5 bases). CDR1 and CDR2 from the germline V gene are SGHNT and YYREEE (reference sequence). Trimming pared 4 bases from V and 1 base from J, leaving 18 bases between. This CDR3 has 17 amino acids. CDR3 coding DNA: TGTGCCAGCAGCAGGGGAGAGGGATCGTTTTCTGGAAACACCATATATTTT. It codes for CASSRGEGSFSGNTIYF. Full variable domain (rest looked up from reference TRBV5-4 and TRBJ1-3): ETGVTQSPTHLIKTRGQQVTLRCSSQSGHNTVSWYQQALGQGPQFIFQYYREEENGRGNFPPRFSGLQFPNYSSELNVNALELDDSALYLCASSRGEGSFSGNTIYFGEGSWLTVV.

This clonotype was seen many times. The chain couples TRBV27 to TRBJ2-7; 7 nucleotides align to TRBD1. Trimming took 5 bases from V and 5 from J; bases not matched to a gene: 12. The CDR3 totals 15 residues. Germline V gene lookup returns CDR1 MNHEY and CDR2 SMNVEV (reference sequence). Here the CDR3 reads CASSARTDQGDEQYF. DNA of the CDR3: TGTGCCAGCAGTGCACGGACAGACCAGGGGGACGAGCAGTACTTC.

A note on this clonotype: This may be a read error, as it is one base from a much larger clone. No conserved phenylalanine or tryptophan is present at the end of the CDR3, so a read error is the likely explanation. The chain links TRBV2 to TRBJ2-3; D may correspond to TRBD1 or TRBD2 (6 bases each). V lost 0 bases to trimming and J lost 2 bases, with 12 bases between them. The CDR3 consists of 16 residues. CDR1 and CDR2 (germline): SNHLY, FYNNEI. The CDR3 sequence: CASSEAWGANTDTQYS. The DNA for the CDR3 is TGTGCCAGCAGTGAAGCATGGGGGGCGAACACAGATACGCAGTATTCT.

This clonotype was observed a few times. The chain joins TRBV7-3 to TRBJ2-6; either TRBD1 or TRBD2 may fit D (5 bases each). V was cut by 1 base and J by 0 bases, with 13 bases left in between. The germline V gene encodes CDR1 SGHTA and CDR2 FQGTGA. CDR3 length equals 18 residues. CDR3 DNA sequence: TGTGCCAGCAGCTTAAGGGGCGGGCCACACTCTGGGGCCAACGTCCTGACTTTC. Amino acids: CASSLRGGPHSGANVLTF.

This clonotype was seen at least ten times. The V and J genes are TRBV7-2 and TRBJ1-1, with D possibly TRBD1 on 5 matching bases. CDR3 size: 14 residues. The V end lost 3 bases, the J end lost 1 base, and 9 bases lay between the germline ends. CDR1 and CDR2 from the germline V gene are SGHTA and FQGNSA. The CDR3 spells CASSFRTTNTEAFF. For the CDR3, the DNA is TGTGCCAGCAGCTTTAGGACAACGAACACTGAAGCTTTCTTT. The complete variable domain, with remaining parts taken from reference TRBV7-2 and TRBJ1-1, reads GAGVSQSPSNKVTEKGKDVELRCDPISGHTALYWYRQSLGQGLEFLIYFQGNSAPDKSGLPSDRFSAERTGGSVSTLTIQRTQQEDSAVYLCASSFRTTNTEAFFGQGTRLTVV.